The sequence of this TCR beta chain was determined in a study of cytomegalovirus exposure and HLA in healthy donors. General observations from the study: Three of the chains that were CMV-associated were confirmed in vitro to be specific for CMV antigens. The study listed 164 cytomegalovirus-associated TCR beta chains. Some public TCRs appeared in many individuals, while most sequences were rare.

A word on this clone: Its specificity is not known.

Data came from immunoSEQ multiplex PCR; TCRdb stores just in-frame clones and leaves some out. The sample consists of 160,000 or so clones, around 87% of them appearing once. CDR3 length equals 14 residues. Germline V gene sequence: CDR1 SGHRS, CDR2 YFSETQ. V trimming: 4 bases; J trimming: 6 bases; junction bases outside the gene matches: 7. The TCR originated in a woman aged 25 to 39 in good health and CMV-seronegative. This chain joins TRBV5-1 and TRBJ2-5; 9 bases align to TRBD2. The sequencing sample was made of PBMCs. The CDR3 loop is CASSEPSGIQTQYF. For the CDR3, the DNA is TGCGCCAGCAGCGAGCCTAGCGGGATACAGACCCAGTACTTC.